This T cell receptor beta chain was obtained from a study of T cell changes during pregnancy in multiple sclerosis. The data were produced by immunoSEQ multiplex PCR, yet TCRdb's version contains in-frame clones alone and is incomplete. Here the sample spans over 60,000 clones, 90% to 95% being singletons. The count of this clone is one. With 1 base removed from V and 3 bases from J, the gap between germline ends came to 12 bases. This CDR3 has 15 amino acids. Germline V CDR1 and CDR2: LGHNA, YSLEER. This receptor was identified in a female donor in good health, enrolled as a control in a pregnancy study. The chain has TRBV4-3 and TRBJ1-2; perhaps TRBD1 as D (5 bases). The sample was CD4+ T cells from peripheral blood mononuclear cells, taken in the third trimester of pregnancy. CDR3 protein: CASSQADSQDYGYTF. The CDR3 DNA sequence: TGCGCCAGCAGCCAAGCAGACAGCCAGGACTATGGCTACACCTTC.